The rows below give T cell receptor beta chains drawn from one sample of a study of T cell changes during pregnancy in multiple sclerosis. TCRdb keeps only in-frame clones here, not all; method: immunoSEQ multiplex PCR. The sample holds over 50,000 clones; over 80% are singletons and the top ten take roughly 0.89%. This material consisted of peripheral blood, taken in the first trimester of pregnancy. These TCRs come from a female donor in good health, enrolled as a control in a pregnancy study. The CDR3 runs from the conserved cysteine through the conserved F or W. The D gene is left open where the match is weak. Clone size is stated in some rows and not others, as once, few, many or a class when expanded.

clone size	V gene	D gene	J gene	CDR3 length	CDR3 protein	CDR3 DNA
-	TRBV6-5	-	TRBJ1-6	16	CASSYHGTRNNSPLHF	TGTGCCAGCAGTTACCACGGGACACGGAATAATTCACCCCTCCACTTT
-	TRBV4-1	TRBD2	TRBJ2-5	17	CASSQAAVPGGPETQYF	TGCGCCAGCAGCCAAGCGGCCGTACCGGGGGGTCCAGAGACCCAGTACTTC
-	TRBV2	-	TRBJ1-2	16	CASSDTKWVLDYGYTF	TGTGCCAGCAGCGACACCAAATGGGTTTTGGACTATGGCTACACCTTC
-	TRBV6-5	TRBD1	TRBJ2-7	15	CASRPRDRSSYEQYF	TGTGCCAGCAGGCCCCGGGACAGAAGCTCCTACGAGCAGTACTTC
-	TRBV5-4	-	TRBJ2-3	15	CASSLQQGGTDTQYF	TGTGCCAGCAGCCTGCAACAGGGTGGAACAGATACGCAGTATTTT
-	TRBV9	TRBD1	TRBJ2-7	15	CASSFTGVGTYEQYF	TGTGCCAGCAGCTTTACAGGGGTTGGCACCTACGAGCAGTACTTC
-	TRBV19	TRBD1	TRBJ1-1	15	CASSIIPNRGTEAFF	TGTGCCAGTAGTATAATCCCCAACAGGGGTACTGAAGCTTTCTTT
-	TRBV2	TRBD1	TRBJ1-6	14	CASSEGFRGSPLHF	TGTGCCAGCAGTGAAGGGTTCAGGGGGTCACCCCTCCACTTT
-	TRBV11-1	-	TRBJ2-7	12	CASSPGLHEQYF	TGTGCCAGCAGCCCGGGACTCCACGAGCAGTACTTC
few	TRBV19	-	TRBJ1-5	15	CASSIGSRFNQPQHF	TGTGCCAGTAGTATAGGGTCCAGGTTCAATCAGCCCCAGCATTTT
-	TRBV5-1	TRBD2	TRBJ2-1	15	CASSSGLAESNEQFF	TGCGCCAGCAGCTCGGGACTAGCGGAAAGCAATGAGCAGTTCTTC
once	TRBV5-4	TRBD1	TRBJ2-5	13	CASSSGQRATQYF	TGTGCCAGCAGCTCGGGACAGAGGGCGACCCAGTACTTC
-	TRBV7-8	TRBD1	TRBJ1-1	16	CASSLTGGVANTEAFF	TGTGCCAGCAGCCTGACAGGGGGCGTCGCGAACACTGAAGCTTTCTTT
-	TRBV4-3	-	TRBJ2-2	14	CASSQEDTLGELFF	TGCGCCAGCAGCCAAGAGGACACCCTGGGGGAGCTGTTTTTT
-	TRBV6-1	-	TRBJ1-5	13	CASSDGYNQPQHF	TGTGCCAGCAGTGACGGGTACAATCAGCCCCAGCATTTT
-	TRBV5-6	TRBD1	TRBJ1-6	16	CASSWGQGAYNSPLHF	TGTGCCAGCAGCTGGGGACAGGGGGCCTATAATTCACCCCTCCACTTT
-	TRBV19	-	TRBJ1-2	14	CASSETGYDYGYTF	TGTGCCAGTAGTGAAACAGGGTACGACTATGGCTACACCTTC
-	TRBV4-2	-	TRBJ2-5	15	CASSQAPREQETQYF	TGTGCCAGCAGCCAAGCTCCTCGCGAACAAGAGACCCAGTACTTC
-	TRBV25-1	TRBD1	TRBJ1-1	14	CASSADRDHTEAFF	TGTGCCAGCAGTGCAGACAGGGACCACACTGAAGCTTTCTTT
-	TRBV5-1	-	TRBJ1-1	13	CASSYRPNTEAFF	TGCGCCAGCAGCTACAGGCCGAACACTGAAGCTTTCTTT
-	TRBV5-1	TRBD1	TRBJ2-3	14	CASSFGQGADTQYF	TGCGCCAGCAGCTTCGGACAGGGGGCAGATACGCAGTATTTT
-	TRBV4-1	-	TRBJ1-2	13	CASSLVAGESYTF	TGCGCCAGCAGCCTAGTGGCCGGGGAGAGCTACACCTTC
-	TRBV19	-	TRBJ2-1	16	CASSIGPRGSYNEQFF	TGTGCCAGTAGTATAGGCCCCAGGGGCTCCTACAATGAGCAGTTCTTC
-	TRBV5-1	TRBD1	TRBJ2-7	14	CASSPMDRLDEQYF	TGCGCCAGCAGCCCCATGGACAGGTTAGACGAGCAGTACTTC
-	TRBV7-2	-	TRBJ2-1	14	CASSLSYRNSEQFF	TGTGCCAGCAGCTTATCTTACAGGAACAGTGAGCAGTTCTTC
-	TRBV6-5	TRBD1	TRBJ1-2	14	CASSGTVWDYGYTF	TGTGCCAGCAGTGGGACAGTTTGGGACTATGGCTACACCTTC
-	TRBV7-2	TRBD1	TRBJ1-2	16	CASSLALDRGNYGYTF	TGTGCCAGCAGCTTAGCATTGGACAGGGGTAACTATGGCTACACCTTC
once	TRBV7-2	TRBD2	TRBJ2-7	16	CASSLNQRGNTYEQYF	TGTGCCAGCAGCTTAAATCAGCGGGGGAACACCTACGAGCAGTACTTC
-	TRBV19	TRBD2	TRBJ2-1	19	CASSPGLAGASVKYNEQFF	TGTGCCAGTAGTCCCGGACTAGCGGGGGCGTCAGTGAAATACAATGAGCAGTTCTTC
-	TRBV6-6	TRBD2	TRBJ2-1	16	CASSRLGSGGHNEQFF	TGTGCCAGCAGCCGTTTGGGGAGCGGGGGTCACAATGAGCAGTTCTTC
-	TRBV2	-	TRBJ1-6	15	CASNRGGRVNSPLHF	TGTGCCAGCAATAGGGGGGGGCGTGTGAATTCACCCCTCCACTTT
-	TRBV5-1	TRBD2	TRBJ2-3	17	CASSLAGTSGNTDTQYF	TGCGCCAGCAGCTTGGCCGGGACTAGCGGGAACACAGATACGCAGTATTTT
-	TRBV4-2	-	TRBJ1-3	16	CASSQGHRSSGNTIYF	TGTGCCAGCAGCCAAGGTCACAGAAGCTCTGGAAACACCATATATTTT
-	TRBV4-3	-	TRBJ1-2	14	CASSQVGGHYGYTF	TGCGCCAGCAGCCAAGTAGGAGGACACTATGGCTACACCTTC
-	TRBV6-5	TRBD2	TRBJ2-7	14	CASSPSGGTYEQYF	TGTGCCAGCAGTCCCAGCGGGGGGACCTACGAGCAGTACTTC
-	TRBV5-1	TRBD1	TRBJ1-4	15	CASSPNRGTNEKLFF	TGCGCCAGCAGCCCGAACAGGGGTACTAATGAAAAACTGTTTTTT
few	TRBV7-9	-	TRBJ1-4	15	CASRLDGGRDEKLFF	TGTGCCAGCAGACTAGACGGGGGGCGGGATGAAAAACTGTTTTTT
once	TRBV30	TRBD2	TRBJ2-5	13	CAWGTPGGETQYF	TGTGCCTGGGGGACGCCGGGAGGGGAGACCCAGTACTTC
-	TRBV9	-	TRBJ1-1	14	CASSVVVGSTEAFF	TGTGCCAGCAGCGTAGTGGTGGGGAGCACTGAAGCTTTCTTT
-	TRBV5-6	-	TRBJ1-2	12	CASSADRYGYTF	TGTGCCAGCAGCGCCGACAGGTACGGCTACACCTTC
-	TRBV4-1	-	TRBJ1-2	16	CASSQDLAEGGYGYTF	TGCGCCAGCAGCCAAGATCTAGCAGAAGGCGGCTATGGCTACACCTTC
-	TRBV5-8	TRBD2	TRBJ2-7	14	CASSLLAGSYEQYF	TGTGCCAGCAGCTTACTAGCGGGGAGCTACGAGCAGTACTTC
once	TRBV5-1	TRBD2	TRBJ2-7	14	CASGIAGGGYEQYF	TGCGCCAGCGGCATAGCGGGGGGCGGGTACGAGCAGTACTTC
-	TRBV5-1	TRBD2	TRBJ2-6	16	CASSPSGGGGANVLTF	TGCGCCAGCAGCCCCAGCGGGGGTGGTGGGGCCAACGTCCTGACTTTC
-	TRBV6-5	TRBD1	TRBJ1-2	14	CASKPDRGSYGYTF	TGTGCCAGCAAACCTGACAGGGGCAGTTACGGCTACACCTTC
-	TRBV4-1	TRBD2	TRBJ2-1	18	CASSQAAERGAPYNEQFF	TGCGCCAGCAGCCAAGCAGCGGAGCGGGGGGCCCCCTACAATGAGCAGTTCTTC
-	TRBV4-2	TRBD2	TRBJ2-2	16	CASSQGGLAVTGELFF	TGTGCCAGCAGCCAAGGGGGACTAGCAGTCACCGGGGAGCTGTTTTTT
-	TRBV5-4	TRBD1	TRBJ1-1	15	CASGQGATMTTEAFF	TGTGCCAGCGGACAGGGGGCGACCATGACCACTGAAGCTTTCTTT
-	TRBV7-3	-	TRBJ1-6	17	CASSLRLIGRDNSPLHF	TGTGCCAGCAGCTTAAGGTTAATAGGGAGGGATAATTCACCCCTCCACTTT
once	TRBV10-3	TRBD2	TRBJ2-3	17	CAISEGASGSIGDTQYF	TGTGCCATCAGTGAGGGAGCTAGCGGGTCAATAGGAGATACGCAGTATTTT
-	TRBV29-1	TRBD2	TRBJ2-2	14	CSIQLAGVTGELFF	TGCAGCATCCAGCTAGCGGGGGTCACCGGGGAGCTGTTTTTT
-	TRBV7-3	-	TRBJ2-5	13	CASSSRVLETQYF	TGTGCCAGCAGTTCCAGGGTTTTGGAGACCCAGTACTTC
-	TRBV29-1	-	TRBJ1-1	13	CSVAGGEGTEAFF	TGCAGCGTTGCAGGTGGGGAGGGAACTGAAGCTTTCTTT
once	TRBV7-2	TRBD1	TRBJ1-2	16	CASSLARAGGTGGYTF	TGTGCCAGCAGCTTAGCGAGGGCGGGGGGGACAGGTGGCTACACCTTC
-	TRBV2	TRBD2	TRBJ2-1	15	CASSRLAGGPNEQFF	TGTGCCAGCAGCAGACTAGCGGGGGGACCAAATGAGCAGTTCTTC
-	TRBV19	TRBD1	TRBJ2-7	14	CASSPRQGAHEQYF	TGTGCCAGTAGTCCCCGACAGGGCGCACACGAGCAGTACTTC